A selection of T cell receptor beta chains follows, all from one sample in a study of CD8 T cells in Susac syndrome. TCRdb re-called the immunoSEQ multiplex PCR reads through MiXCR, storing one row per CDR3 protein. The sample includes 130,000 or so distinct CDR3 sequences, 75% to 90% of them seen just once. Sequenced input: CD8+ T cells from PBMCs. The receptors originated from a human donor with multiple sclerosis. Both conserved end residues are part of each CDR3. The order of the fields is V gene, D gene, clone size, J gene, CDR3 protein, CDR3 DNA. The D gene is left open where the match is weak. Clone size appears in some rows only: once, few, many, or a class for an expanded clone.

TRBV5-1	.	.	TRBJ2-3	CASTEDPGDTQYF	TGCGCCAGCACCGAGGACCCCGGAGATACGCAGTATTTT
TRBV3-1	.	.	TRBJ1-1	CASSQEDLEAFF	TGTGCCAGCAGCCAAGAGGACCTAGAAGCTTTCTTT
TRBV4-1	TRBD1	few	TRBJ1-1	CASSPRTGLNTEAFF	TGCGCCAGCAGCCCTAGGACAGGGTTGAACACTGAAGCTTTCTTT
TRBV6-2/TRBV6-3	TRBD2	.	TRBJ2-3	CASSYATSGGPTDTQYF	TGTGCCAGCAGTTACGCGACTAGCGGGGGGCCCACAGATACGCAGTATTTT
TRBV7-9	.	.	TRBJ2-3	CASSLVSGTSTDTQYF	TGTGCCAGCAGCTTAGTATCGGGGACCAGCACAGATACGCAGTATTTT
TRBV7-9	.	.	TRBJ2-7	CASSFTTGEVNEQYF	TGTGCCAGCAGCTTTACTACAGGGGAGGTCAACGAGCAGTACTTC
TRBV18	TRBD1	.	TRBJ2-1	CASSPGQGAYNEQFF	TGTGCCAGCTCACCAGGACAGGGGGCTTACAATGAGCAGTTCTTC
TRBV4-1	.	once	TRBJ2-3	CASSQEGRGAGEKDTQYF	TGCGCCAGCAGCCAAGAAGGTCGCGGGGCAGGGGAAAAGGATACGCAGTATTTT
TRBV7-9	.	.	TRBJ1-5	CASSPGGNTPQHF	TGTGCCAGCAGCCCAGGTGGGAATACGCCCCAGCATTTT
TRBV20-1	TRBD2	.	TRBJ2-1	CSAGHGGNSYNEQFF	TGCAGTGCTGGTCACGGGGGGAACTCCTACAATGAGCAGTTCTTC
TRBV5-4	.	.	TRBJ2-1	CASSLKGENYNEQFF	TGTGCCAGCAGCTTGAAGGGTGAAAACTACAATGAGCAGTTCTTC
TRBV7-9	TRBD1	.	TRBJ2-1	CASSLAGTGDNEQFF	TGTGCCAGCAGCTTAGCGGGGACAGGCGACAATGAGCAGTTCTTC
TRBV5-5	.	.	TRBJ1-5	CASSLAGYNQPQHF	TGTGCCAGCAGCTTGGCGGGGTACAATCAGCCCCAGCATTTT
TRBV20-1	.	.	TRBJ2-3	CSARRGLEGARDTQYF	TGCAGTGCTAGAAGGGGACTCGAGGGGGCGAGAGATACGCAGTATTTT
TRBV20-1	.	.	TRBJ1-2	CSALRASEIGYGYTF	TGCAGTGCCCTTCGGGCTAGCGAGATTGGCTATGGCTACACCTTC
TRBV7-9	.	few	TRBJ1-1	CASSLAPEAAFF	TGTGCCAGCAGCTTAGCCCCCGAGGCGGCTTTCTTT
TRBV28	TRBD1	.	TRBJ2-1	CASSLSGTGVYNEQFF	TGTGCCAGCAGTCTCTCCGGGACAGGGGTCTACAATGAGCAGTTCTTC
TRBV6-5	TRBD1	.	TRBJ1-6	CASNQFRTGNSPLHF	TGTGCCAGCAATCAATTCAGGACAGGGAATTCACCCCTCCACTTT
TRBV12-3/TRBV12-4	.	.	TRBJ1-1	CASSTTGNTEAFF	TGTGCCAGCAGTACGACCGGGAACACTGAAGCTTTCTTT
TRBV12-5	.	.	TRBJ1-2	CASGTGGRYGYTF	TGTGCTAGTGGAACCGGGGGGAGGTATGGCTACACCTTC
TRBV6-5	.	.	TRBJ2-1	CASSYVTSSSYNEQFF	TGTGCCAGCAGTTATGTGACAAGCTCGTCGTACAATGAGCAGTTCTTC
TRBV12-5	.	.	TRBJ2-1	CASGLPGEDNEQFF	TGTGCTAGTGGGCTTCCGGGAGAGGACAATGAGCAGTTCTTC
TRBV7-9	TRBD1	.	TRBJ1-1	CASSSTLTGSNTEAFF	TGTGCCAGCAGCTCGACGTTGACAGGGTCGAACACTGAAGCTTTCTTT
TRBV7-8	.	.	TRBJ1-1	CASSKVSTEAFF	TGTGCCAGCAGCAAGGTTAGCACTGAAGCTTTCTTT
TRBV29-1	TRBD2	.	TRBJ2-1	CSVYTSEFYNEQFF	TGCAGCGTTTACACTAGCGAATTCTACAATGAGCAGTTCTTC
TRBV5-5	TRBD1	.	TRBJ2-7	CASSWVGQGFSYEQYF	TGTGCCAGCAGCTGGGTGGGACAGGGGTTCTCCTACGAGCAGTACTTC
TRBV19	TRBD1	.	TRBJ2-1	CASSRRGTGDYNEQFF	TGTGCCAGTAGCCGGCGGGGGACAGGGGACTACAATGAGCAGTTCTTC
TRBV3-1	.	.	TRBJ2-1	CASSQPGGPRHHEQFF	TGTGCCAGCAGCCAGCCCGGGGGGCCCAGGCACCATGAGCAGTTCTTC
TRBV7-8	.	.	TRBJ2-3	CASSPVSDTQYF	TGTGCCAGCAGCCCGGTCTCAGATACGCAGTATTTT
TRBV4-2	.	.	TRBJ1-2	CASSQFDRTRPGYTF	TGTGCCAGCAGCCAATTCGACAGGACGCGTCCCGGCTACACCTTC
TRBV6-1	.	once	TRBJ2-3	CASSPLVLAPSTDTQYF	TGTGCCAGCAGCCCCCTGGTGTTAGCGCCTAGCACAGATACGCAGTATTTT
TRBV7-9	.	few	TRBJ2-2	CASSPSGAGELFF	TGTGCCAGCAGCCCTTCGGGGGCCGGGGAGCTGTTTTTT
TRBV14	.	.	TRBJ2-7	CASSPRTTGTDPYEQYF	TGTGCCAGCAGCCCCAGAACCACCGGGACTGATCCCTACGAGCAGTACTTC
TRBV29-1	.	.	TRBJ1-2	CSVRDREGYGYTF	TGCAGCGTTCGGGATCGCGAAGGATATGGCTACACCTTC
TRBV7-9	.	.	TRBJ2-1	CASSLAPRGEQFF	TGTGCCAGCAGCTTAGCACCACGCGGTGAGCAGTTCTTC
TRBV2	TRBD1	.	TRBJ2-3	CASSPEQGWTDTQYF	TGTGCCAGCAGCCCAGAACAGGGGTGGACAGATACGCAGTATTTT
TRBV19	TRBD1	.	TRBJ1-1	CATLPGTGGITEAFF	TGTGCCACTCTACCCGGGACAGGGGGCATCACTGAAGCTTTCTTT
TRBV19	.	.	TRBJ1-1	CASGSPGTQDTEAFF	TGTGCCAGCGGGTCCCCGGGTACTCAGGACACTGAAGCTTTCTTT
TRBV24-1	TRBD2	.	TRBJ2-3	CATSDLRTSGGAGDTQYF	TGTGCCACCAGTGATTTGAGAACTAGCGGGGGGGCAGGAGATACGCAGTATTTT
TRBV11-2	.	.	TRBJ2-3	CASSRRGNTDTQYF	TGTGCCAGCAGCCGAAGGGGAAACACAGATACGCAGTATTTT
TRBV6-1	.	.	TRBJ2-1	CASSEDLHLMAEQFF	TGTGCCAGCAGTGAAGACCTACATCTCATGGCTGAGCAGTTCTTC
TRBV19	.	once	TRBJ2-1	CATSPGLIEQFF	TGTGCCACCTCTCCGGGCTTAATTGAGCAGTTCTTC
TRBV20-1	TRBD2	.	TRBJ2-1	CSARDLASGGADNEQFF	TGCAGTGCTAGAGATTTGGCTAGCGGGGGGGCCGATAATGAGCAGTTCTTC
TRBV29-1	.	.	TRBJ1-2	CSVLDRPLGYTF	TGCAGCGTCCTCGACAGGCCCCTGGGCTACACCTTC
TRBV11-2	TRBD2	.	TRBJ2-1	CASSNFETSGSYNEQFF	TGTGCCAGCAGCAACTTCGAGACTAGCGGGAGTTACAATGAGCAGTTCTTC
TRBV7-6	.	.	TRBJ2-3	CASSLLTRPASGYTDTQYF	TGTGCCAGCAGCTTGCTTACCCGTCCCGCTTCGGGGTACACAGATACGCAGTATTTT
TRBV10-3	.	.	TRBJ2-7	CAISETGPDGEQYF	TGTGCCATCAGTGAGACGGGACCGGACGGGGAGCAGTACTTC
TRBV9	.	.	TRBJ2-3	CASSVGSDTQYF	TGTGCCAGCAGCGTAGGGTCAGATACGCAGTATTTT